This TCR beta chain was captured by sequencing in a study of technical replicates of blood from several donors (dated by TCRdb to 2016 to 2017). On this clone itself: The target of this receptor is not known. Base qualities are not recorded, but no much larger clone differs from it by a single base.

Library prep was done by the immunoSEQ multiplex PCR assay. TCRdb took this table from immuneACCESS and kept in-frame rearrangements with V and J called. Such tables lack part of the clones; where checked against another copy, unresolved V genes explain under half of the gap, and the rest is unexplained. This sample gives fewer than 80,000 clones in total; roughly 91% of them show up just once. The ten largest account for around 4.4% of the sample. Trimming at the junction amounts to 1 base on V and 2 bases on J, and the germline ends lie 12 bases apart. Taken from the germline V gene (reference sequence), the CDR1 and CDR2 loops are SEHNR and FQNEAQ. Spanning cysteine to phenylalanine, the CDR3 consists of 17 amino acids. Kept here is only the CDR3 DNA, which spans 51 bases and is read in frame from base 1.

Specimen: PBMCs. The V and J segments used are TRBV7-9 and TRBJ2-6, with a tentative D gene TRBD2 over 5 matching bases. This TCR derives from a human donor in good health. Some clones in this sample may be carry-over from other donors' samples. The CDR3 corresponds to CASSLGGFSAGANVLTF. The nucleotide sequence reads TGTGCCAGCAGCTTAGGCGGGTTCTCGGCTGGGGCCAACGTCCTGACTTTC. Full variable domain (CDR3 extended with the reference TRBV7-9 and TRBJ2-6 proteins): DTGVSQNPRHKITKRGQNVTFRCDPISEHNRLYWYRQTLGQGPEFLTYFQNEAQLEKSRLLSDRFSAERPKGSFSTLEIQRTEQGDSAMYLCASSLGGFSAGANVLTFGAGSRLTVL.